The table lists the clone carrying this T cell receptor (beta chain) with many counts. Its target is unknown. CDR3 length: 15 amino acids. Trimming removed 5 bases from V and 5 bases from J, with 19 bases in between. Per the germline V gene, CDR1 is SGHVS and CDR2 is FQNEAQ. The data were obtained in a study of early T cells in non-severe SARS-CoV-2 infection. Study-wide background: Chains were not paired, and sequencing was done on bulk RNA from unsorted whole blood. Study conclusions and caveats: VDJdb matching skewed toward anti-spike CD8 responses, missing private and CD4 specificities.

Unique molecular identifiers (one per individual cDNA molecule) were attached. TCRdb ran MiXCR on the 5' RACE reads and lists one entry per CDR3 protein. The sample consists of about 50,000 distinct CDR3 sequences, over 5% of them appearing once. The chain recombines TRBV7-8 with TRBJ2-7; D perhaps matches TRBD2 (6 bases). This clonotype was obtained from an adult who was a healthcare worker with PCR-confirmed SARS-CoV-2 infection or an uninfected control (not recorded which). The sample consisted of whole blood, taken at baseline. The CDR3 here is CASSPRGGVYHEQYF. In DNA form, the CDR3 reads TGTGCCAGCAGCCCGAGAGGAGGGGTTTACCACGAGCAGTACTTC.